Following are 3 T cell receptor beta chains from one sample sequenced in a study of cytotoxic CD8 clonotypes in ibrutinib-treated CLL. The assay was immunoSEQ multiplex PCR, and TCRdb's table has in-frame clones only and misses some. Here the sample spans 76,000 or so clones, approximately 87% being singletons. The sequences come from PBMCs, collected after 24 months of ibrutinib treatment. Source of these receptors: a human donor with chronic lymphocytic leukemia.

The chain uses TRBV28 and TRBJ2-7, with 8 positions matching TRBD2. Germline V CDR1 and CDR2: MDHEN, SYDVKM. Trimming removed 4 bases from V and 6 bases from J; junction bases left unmatched: 14. The CDR3 extends over 16 amino acids. The CDR3 DNA reads TGTGCCAGCAGTTCCCAAGAAGCGGGAGTGGTATCCGAGCAGTACTTC. Translated, it gives CASSSQEAGVVSEQYF.

J is TRBJ2-3 and V is TRBV7-6, with 7 bases matching TRBD2. The CDR3 is made up of 16 amino acids. Per germline, CDR1 SGHVS and CDR2 FNYEAQ. Germline trimming cut 1 base from V and 0 bases from J; bases unmatched to any gene: 4. The CDR3 loop is CASSLVGGFSTDTQYF. CDR3 bases: TGTGCCAGCAGCTTAGTCGGGGGGTTTAGCACAGATACGCAGTATTTT. The whole variable domain, filled in from reference TRBV7-6 and TRBJ2-3, reads GAGVSQSPRYKVTKRGQDVALRCDPISGHVSLYWYRQALGQGPEFLTYFNYEAQQDKSGLPNDRFSAERPEGSISTLTIQRTEQRDSAMYRCASSLVGGFSTDTQYFGPGTRLTVL.

V usage is TRBV4-1 and J usage is TRBJ1-5; unclear D gene. The CDR3 consists of 14 residues. From germline, CDR1 is MGHRA and CDR2 YSYEKL. V lost 4 bases, J lost 0 bases, and 7 bases lay in between. CDR3 residues: CASSPPHSNQPQHF. Written as DNA, the CDR3 is TGCGCCAGCAGCCCCCCCCATAGCAATCAGCCCCAGCATTTT.